This TCR beta chain emerged from a study of shared clonotypes between healthy human individuals. Remarks on this clone: Its specificity is not known.

Regarding the study as a whole: Depth was large, yet rarefaction showed that sorted-subset sequencing was incomplete.

This table comes from immunoSEQ multiplex PCR, and its TCRdb copy is limited to in-frame clones, with some not included. The table records over 800,000 clones, over 90% of them present only once. Only CD45RO-negative cells positively selected for CCR7 counted as naive CD8 cells, so terminally differentiated effector memory CD45RA+ cells were excluded. Trimming took 5 bases from V and 4 from J; bases not matched to a gene: 13. CDR3 size: 16 residues. CDR1 MNHEY and CDR2 SMNVEV come from the germline V gene (reference sequence). Sequencing was done on a sample of naive CD8+ T cells sorted from blood. The chain links TRBV27 to TRBJ1-2, with 7 bases that match TRBD1. The clonotype was recovered from a man younger than 45 in good health. The CDR3 region is CASSDREKGRVYGYTF. CDR3 nucleotide sequence: TGTGCCAGCAGTGACAGGGAAAAGGGTAGGGTCTATGGCTACACCTTC.